This TCR beta chain was identified in a study of response to subunit inactivated influenza vaccine. The study, taken as a whole, reports: Authors suggested that a seasonal influenza vaccination recruits few new T cells each time.

TCRdb fed the RT-PCR reads into MiXCR, producing one record per CDR3 protein. The data contain hundreds of thousands of distinct CDR3 sequences, approximately 9.9% of them seen just once; the ten biggest clones take up approximately 12%. On this clonotype: Its antigen is unidentified.

Germline V gene lookup returns CDR1 LGHNA and CDR2 YNFKEQ. The ends were cut back, 0 bases at V and 0 bases at J, with 6 bases in the middle. The CDR3 consists of 15 residues. The J gene is TRBJ1-3, the V gene TRBV4-2; D gene ambiguous. The sequenced sample was PBMCs from blood, obtained 40 to 50 days after vaccination. This clonotype was sampled from a man aged 45-65 years who received an inactivated influenza vaccine. CDR3 region: CASSQEYRSGNTIYF. The CDR3 DNA follows: TGTGCCAGCAGCCAAGAATACCGCTCTGGAAACACCATATATTTT.